This T cell receptor beta chain comes out of a study of brain T cells in children with intractable seizures. Clones were read by immunoSEQ multiplex PCR, and TCRdb kept only the in-frame ones, dropping some. This table has about 340,000 clones, about 93% appearing once. The CDR3 runs 15 residues. Trimming at V came to 1 base and at J to 2 bases, leaving 2 bases not matched to a gene. Germline V gene sequence: CDR1 LNHNV, CDR2 YYDKDF (reference sequence). Time point denoted: blood from clinic visit 5 months post-surgery; TSC patient then seizure free. Source: peripheral blood, taken roughly 5 months after surgery. This chain links TRBV15 with TRBJ2-7; 10 nucleotides match TRBD2. This receptor was identified in a boy in the first two years of life with tuberous sclerosis and intractable seizures. The CDR3 nucleotides are TGTGCCACCAGCAGAGGACTAGCGGGCACCTACGAGCAGTACTTC. Amino acid sequence: CATSRGLAGTYEQYF.